This record concerns one T cell receptor beta chain sequence. Its antigen is still unknown. The entry originates in a study of T-cell reconstitution after alpha-beta-depleted transplantation in children. General study results and limits: When one year had passed after transplant, most T-cell counts and diversity came from newly produced T cells. Surviving recipient T cells and thymic progenitors produced the high day-60 TCRbeta diversity seen in some patients. Alpha-beta T cells present about two months after transplant were reported to originate from several hundred expanded graft clones.

Preparing the TCRbeta library involved the use of unique molecular identifiers. TCRdb redid the calling of the PCR reads with MiXCR, one entry per CDR3 protein. The data show about 830,000 distinct CDR3 sequences, 15% to 20% seen once. V shed 2 bases, J shed 2 bases, and the junction held 6 bases outside the gene matches. This CDR3 spans 15 amino acids. The germline CDR1 and CDR2 sequences are LNHDA and SQIVND (reference sequence). Sample: PBMCs, mostly from graft donor cells, taken 360 days after TCRalphabeta/CD19-depleted stem cell transplant. This chain uses TRBV19 with TRBJ2-7; the match to TRBD1 covers 7 bases. This receptor was identified in a male patient younger than 18 who had a stem cell transplant for acute lymphoblastic leukemia, so the T cells may come from the graft donor. The DNA for the CDR3 is TGTGCCAGTAGTATAACCTACAGGGGCGCCTACGAGCAGTACTTC. The encoded protein is CASSITYRGAYEQYF.